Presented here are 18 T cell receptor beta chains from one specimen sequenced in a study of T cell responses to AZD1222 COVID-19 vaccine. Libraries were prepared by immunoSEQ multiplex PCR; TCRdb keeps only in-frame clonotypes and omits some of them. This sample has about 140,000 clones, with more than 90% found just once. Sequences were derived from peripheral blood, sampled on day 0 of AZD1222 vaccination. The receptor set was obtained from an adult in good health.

CDR3 residues: CASSQETLTPDKLFF. In DNA, the CDR3 is TGCGCCAGCAGCCAAGAAACCCTGACCCCTGACAAACTGTTTTTT. The chain is built from TRBV4-3 and TRBJ1-4; D remains ambiguous. The CDR3 loop spans 15 amino acids. V was pared by 0 bases and J by 11 bases, with 16 bases between. Germline V lookup: CDR1 LGHNA, CDR2 YSLEER.

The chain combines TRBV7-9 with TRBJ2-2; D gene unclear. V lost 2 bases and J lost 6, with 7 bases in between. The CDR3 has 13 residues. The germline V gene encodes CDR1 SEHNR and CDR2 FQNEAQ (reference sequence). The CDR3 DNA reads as TGTGCCAGCAGCTTATCGCCGGCCGGGGAGCTGTTTTTT. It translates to CASSLSPAGELFF.

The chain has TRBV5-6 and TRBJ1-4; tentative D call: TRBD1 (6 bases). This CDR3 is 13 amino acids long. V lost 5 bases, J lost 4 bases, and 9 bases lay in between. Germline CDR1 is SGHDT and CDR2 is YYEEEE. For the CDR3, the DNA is TGTGCCAGCAGTACAGGGTTTAATGAAAAACTGTTTTTT. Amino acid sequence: CASSTGFNEKLFF.

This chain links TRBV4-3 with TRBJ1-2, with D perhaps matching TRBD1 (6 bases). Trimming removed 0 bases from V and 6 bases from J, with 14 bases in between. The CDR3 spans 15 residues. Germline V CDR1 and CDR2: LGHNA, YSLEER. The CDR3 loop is CASSQDSQQGDGYTF. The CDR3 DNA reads TGCGCCAGCAGCCAAGATAGCCAACAGGGCGATGGCTACACCTTC.

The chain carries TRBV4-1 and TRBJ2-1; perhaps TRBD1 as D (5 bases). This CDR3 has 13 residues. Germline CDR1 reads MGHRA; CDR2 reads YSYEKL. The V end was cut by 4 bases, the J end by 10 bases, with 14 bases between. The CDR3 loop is CASSRAGAIEQFF. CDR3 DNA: TGCGCCAGCAGCCGAGCTGGGGCCATCGAGCAGTTCTTC.

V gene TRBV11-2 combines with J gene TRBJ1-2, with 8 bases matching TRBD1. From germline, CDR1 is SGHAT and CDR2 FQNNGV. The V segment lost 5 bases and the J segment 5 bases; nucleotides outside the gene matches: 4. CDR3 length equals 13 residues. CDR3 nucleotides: TGTGCCAGCAGCCCTCAGGGGGCTTATGGCTACACCTTC. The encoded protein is CASSPQGAYGYTF.

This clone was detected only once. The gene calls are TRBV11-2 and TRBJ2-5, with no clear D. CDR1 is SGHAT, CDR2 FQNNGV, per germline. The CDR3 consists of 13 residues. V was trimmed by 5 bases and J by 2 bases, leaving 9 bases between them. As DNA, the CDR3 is TGTGCCAGCAGCCCTGGGCGGCAAGAGACCCAGTACTTC. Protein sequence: CASSPGRQETQYF.

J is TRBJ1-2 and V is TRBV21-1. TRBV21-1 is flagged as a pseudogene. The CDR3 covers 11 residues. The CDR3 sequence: CASRRFYGYTF. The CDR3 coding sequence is TGTGCCAGCAGGAGATTCTATGGCTACACCTTC.

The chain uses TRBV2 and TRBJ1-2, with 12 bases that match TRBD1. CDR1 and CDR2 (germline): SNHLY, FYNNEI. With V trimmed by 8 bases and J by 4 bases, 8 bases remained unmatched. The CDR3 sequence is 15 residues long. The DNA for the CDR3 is TGTGCCAGCGGACCGGGACAGGGGGCCGGCTATGGCTACACCTTC. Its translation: CASGPGQGAGYGYTF.

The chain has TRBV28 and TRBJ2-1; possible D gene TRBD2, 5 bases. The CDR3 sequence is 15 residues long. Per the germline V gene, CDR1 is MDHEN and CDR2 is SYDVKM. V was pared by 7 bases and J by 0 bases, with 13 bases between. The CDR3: CASTRGQTSYNEQFF. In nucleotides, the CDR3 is TGTGCCAGCACTCGCGGGCAGACCTCCTACAATGAGCAGTTCTTC.

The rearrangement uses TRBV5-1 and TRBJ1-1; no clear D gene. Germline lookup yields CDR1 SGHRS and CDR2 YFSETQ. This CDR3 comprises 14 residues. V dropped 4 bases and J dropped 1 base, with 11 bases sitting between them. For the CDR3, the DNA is TGCGCCAGCAGCCCGGGGTGGGGGAACACTGAAGCTTTCTTT. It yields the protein CASSPGWGNTEAFF.

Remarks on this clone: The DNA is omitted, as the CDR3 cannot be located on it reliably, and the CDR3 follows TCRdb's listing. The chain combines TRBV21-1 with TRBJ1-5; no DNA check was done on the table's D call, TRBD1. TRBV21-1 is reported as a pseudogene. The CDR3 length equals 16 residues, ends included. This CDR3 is CASSKAVAGGNQPQHF.

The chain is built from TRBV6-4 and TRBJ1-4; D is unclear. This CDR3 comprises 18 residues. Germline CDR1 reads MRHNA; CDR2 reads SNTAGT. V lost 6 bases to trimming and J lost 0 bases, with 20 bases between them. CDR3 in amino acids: CASRNQFLVAPTNEKLFF. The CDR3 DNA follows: TGTGCCAGCAGGAACCAATTCTTAGTTGCCCCAACTAATGAAAAACTGTTTTTT.

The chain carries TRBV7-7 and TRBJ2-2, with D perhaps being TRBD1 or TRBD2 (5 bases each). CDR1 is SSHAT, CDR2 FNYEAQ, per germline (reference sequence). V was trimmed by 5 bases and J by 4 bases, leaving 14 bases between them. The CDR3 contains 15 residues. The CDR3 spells CASSTGMGVTGELFF. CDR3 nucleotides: TGTGCCAGCAGCACCGGGATGGGGGTCACCGGGGAGCTGTTTTTT.

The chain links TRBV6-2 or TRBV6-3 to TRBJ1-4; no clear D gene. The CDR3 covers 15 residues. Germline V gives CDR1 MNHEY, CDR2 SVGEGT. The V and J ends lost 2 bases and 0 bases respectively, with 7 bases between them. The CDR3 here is CASSYSGATNEKLFF. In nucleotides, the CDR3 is TGTGCCAGCAGTTACAGCGGAGCAACTAATGAAAAACTGTTTTTT.

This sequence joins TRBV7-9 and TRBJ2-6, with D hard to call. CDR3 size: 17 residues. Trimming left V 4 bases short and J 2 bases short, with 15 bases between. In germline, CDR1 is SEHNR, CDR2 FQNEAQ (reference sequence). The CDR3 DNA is TGTGCCAGCAGCTCCCCCCGGACGCATGCTGGGGCCAACGTCCTGACTTTC. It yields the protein CASSSPRTHAGANVLTF. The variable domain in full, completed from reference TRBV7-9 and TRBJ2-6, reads DTGVSQNPRHKITKRGQNVTFRCDPISEHNRLYWYRQTLGQGPEFLTYFQNEAQLEKSRLLSDRFSAERPKGSFSTLEIQRTEQGDSAMYLCASSSPRTHAGANVLTFGAGSRLTVL.

In nucleotides, the CDR3 is TGTGCCAGTAGTATAGATCAGGCGGGCCCAGGGTCGACCCAGTACTTC. Translation gives CASSIDQAGPGSTQYF. This chain uses TRBV19 with TRBJ2-5; D may correspond to TRBD1 or TRBD2 (5 bases each). Deletions cut 0 bases from V and 7 bases from J, with 18 bases between. CDR1 is LNHDA, CDR2 SQIVND, per germline (reference sequence). This CDR3 contains 16 residues.

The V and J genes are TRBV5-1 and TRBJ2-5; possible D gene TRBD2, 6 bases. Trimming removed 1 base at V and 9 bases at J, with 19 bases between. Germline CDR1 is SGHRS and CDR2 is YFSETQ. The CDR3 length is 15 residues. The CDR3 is CASSLRQDYGAAQYF. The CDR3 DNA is TGCGCCAGCAGCTTGCGTCAGGACTATGGGGCGGCCCAGTACTTC.